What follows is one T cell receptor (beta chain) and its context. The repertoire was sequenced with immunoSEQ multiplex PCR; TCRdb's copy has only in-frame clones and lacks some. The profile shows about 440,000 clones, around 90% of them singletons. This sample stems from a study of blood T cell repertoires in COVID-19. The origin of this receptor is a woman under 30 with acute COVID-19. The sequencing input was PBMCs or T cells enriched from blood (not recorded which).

CDR3: CASNTGVGFNEQFF. DNA of the CDR3: TGTGCCAGCAACACGGGAGTAGGTTTCAATGAGCAGTTCTTC. This chain links TRBV2 with TRBJ2-1; perhaps TRBD2 as D (6 bases). There are 14 residues in the CDR3. The V and J ends lost 7 bases and 6 bases respectively, with 16 bases between them. Germline assignment: CDR1 SNHLY and CDR2 FYNNEI. The full variable domain, its missing parts supplied by reference TRBV2 and TRBJ2-1, is EPEVTQTPSHQVTQMGQEVILRCVPISNHLYFYWYRQILGQKVEFLVSFYNNEISEKSEIFDDQFSVERPDGSNFTLKIRSTKLEDSAMYFCASNTGVGFNEQFFGPGTRLTVL.